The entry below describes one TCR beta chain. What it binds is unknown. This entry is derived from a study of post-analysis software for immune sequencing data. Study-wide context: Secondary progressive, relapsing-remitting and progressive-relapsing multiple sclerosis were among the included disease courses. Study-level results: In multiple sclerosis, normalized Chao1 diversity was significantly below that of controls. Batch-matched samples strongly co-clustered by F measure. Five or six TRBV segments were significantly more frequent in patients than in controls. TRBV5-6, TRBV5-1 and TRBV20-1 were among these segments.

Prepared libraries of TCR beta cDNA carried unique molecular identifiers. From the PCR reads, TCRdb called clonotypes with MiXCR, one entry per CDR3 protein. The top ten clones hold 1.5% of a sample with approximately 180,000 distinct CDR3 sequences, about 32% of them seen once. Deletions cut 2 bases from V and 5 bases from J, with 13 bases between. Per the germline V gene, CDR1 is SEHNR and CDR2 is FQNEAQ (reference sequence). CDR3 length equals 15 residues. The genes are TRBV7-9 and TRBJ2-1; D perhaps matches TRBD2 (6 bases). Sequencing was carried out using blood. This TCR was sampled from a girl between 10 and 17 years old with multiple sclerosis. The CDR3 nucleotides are TGTGCCAGCAGCTTAAGGGAGCGGGTTGACAATGAGCAGTTCTTC. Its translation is CASSLRERVDNEQFF.